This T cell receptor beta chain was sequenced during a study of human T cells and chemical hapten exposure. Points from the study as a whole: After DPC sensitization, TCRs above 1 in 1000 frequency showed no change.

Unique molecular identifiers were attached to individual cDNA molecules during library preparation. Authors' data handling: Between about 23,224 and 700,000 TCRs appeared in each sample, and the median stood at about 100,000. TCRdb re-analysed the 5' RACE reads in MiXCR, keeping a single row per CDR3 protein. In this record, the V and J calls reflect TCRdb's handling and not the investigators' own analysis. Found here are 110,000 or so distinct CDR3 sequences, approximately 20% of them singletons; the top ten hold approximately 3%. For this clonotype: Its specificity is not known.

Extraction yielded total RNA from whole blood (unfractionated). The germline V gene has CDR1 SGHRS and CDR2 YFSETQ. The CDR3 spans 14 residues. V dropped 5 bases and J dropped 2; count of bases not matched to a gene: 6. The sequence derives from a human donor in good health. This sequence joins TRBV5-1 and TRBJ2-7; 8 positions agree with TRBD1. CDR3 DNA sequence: TGCGCCAGCAGTTCCCAGGGGGCCCCCTACGAGCAGTACTTC. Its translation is CASSSQGAPYEQYF.